The sequence of this T cell receptor (beta chain) was determined in a study of CD4 T cells in relation to SARS-CoV-2 and coronaviruses. For the study at large: TCR beta CDR3s were sequenced after roughly 10-day antigen culture of PBMCs.

This clone was seen a few times. Antigen unknown. Method: immunoSEQ multiplex PCR; TCRdb's copy keeps in-frame clones and lacks some. Here the sample spans approximately 17,000 clones, about 81% being singletons. Per the germline V gene, CDR1 is SGHAT and CDR2 is FQNNGV. The CDR3 has 16 amino acids. V was shortened by 1 base and J by 0 bases, with 11 bases between the two germline ends. Findings and caveats of the study: In 55% to 75% of donors, memory CD4+ clonotypes crossrecognized SARS-CoV-2 and at least one common cold coronavirus spike. Pre-pandemic and post-infection samples never came from the same donor.

Before the COVID-19 pandemic, during about 2010-2018, CD4+ T cells were taken from unexposed donors. The cells were cultured for 10 days before CD4+ T cells were isolated. The gene calls are TRBV11-2 and TRBJ2-3; D is ambiguous. The TCR comes from a human donor in good health. The specimen sequenced was CD4+ T cells from PBMCs, cultured in vitro. The CDR3: CASSLGVQPSTDTQYF. The CDR3 DNA is TGTGCCAGCAGCTTAGGAGTGCAGCCTAGCACAGATACGCAGTATTTT.